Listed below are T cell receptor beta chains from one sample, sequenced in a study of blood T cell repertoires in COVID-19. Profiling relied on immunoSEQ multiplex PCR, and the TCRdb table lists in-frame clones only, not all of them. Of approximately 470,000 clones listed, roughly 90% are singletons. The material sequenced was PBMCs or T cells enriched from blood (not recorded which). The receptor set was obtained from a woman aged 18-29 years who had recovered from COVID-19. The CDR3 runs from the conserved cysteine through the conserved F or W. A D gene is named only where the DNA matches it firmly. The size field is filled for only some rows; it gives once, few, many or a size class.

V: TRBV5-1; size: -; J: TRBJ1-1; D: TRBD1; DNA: TGCGCCAGCAGCTTGCAGGGGGCCACTGAAGCTTTCTTT; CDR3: CASSLQGATEAFF
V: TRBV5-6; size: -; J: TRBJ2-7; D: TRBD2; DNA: TGTGCCAGCAGCTATTACCCGGGGGGCTCCTACGAGCAGTACTTC; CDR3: CASSYYPGGSYEQYF
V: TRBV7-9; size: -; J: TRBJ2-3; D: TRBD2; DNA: TGTGCCAGCAGCTCTTTCGGGACTACACCAGATACGCAGTATTTT; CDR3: CASSSFGTTPDTQYF
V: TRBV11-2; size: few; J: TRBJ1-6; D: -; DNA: TGTGCCAGCAGCTTTAATGGCAGGGAAAATTCACCCCTCCACTTT; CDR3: CASSFNGRENSPLHF
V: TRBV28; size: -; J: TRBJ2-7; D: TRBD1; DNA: TGTGCCACCTACCCGGCGGACAGGGTCCTTTTCGAGCAGTACTTC; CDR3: CATYPADRVLFEQYF
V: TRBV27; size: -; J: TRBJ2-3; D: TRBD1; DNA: TGTGCCAGCAGTTTAACGGCGAACCCAGACAGGGTCCTCACAGATACGCAGTATTTT; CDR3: CASSLTANPDRVLTDTQYF
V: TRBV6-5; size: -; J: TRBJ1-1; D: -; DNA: TGTGCCAGCAGTTTCCCTCTACAGACCGTAAACACTGAAGCTTTCTTT; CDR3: CASSFPLQTVNTEAFF
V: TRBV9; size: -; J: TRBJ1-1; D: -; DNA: TGTGCCAGCAGCGTCAACGGGGGGTCTGAAGCTTTCTTT; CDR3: CASSVNGGSEAFF
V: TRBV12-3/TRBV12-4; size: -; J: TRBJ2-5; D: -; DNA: TGTGCCAGCAGCTTCCTATCCGGGACCCAGTACTTC; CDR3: CASSFLSGTQYF
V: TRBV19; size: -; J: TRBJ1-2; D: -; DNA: TGTGCCAGTACGAGGCAGGGAGGAAATGGCTACACCTTC; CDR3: CASTRQGGNGYTF
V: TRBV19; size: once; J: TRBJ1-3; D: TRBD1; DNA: TGTGCCAGCCGAGGGGGACAGCCCCGGTTCTCTGGAAACACCATATATTTT; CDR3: CASRGGQPRFSGNTIYF
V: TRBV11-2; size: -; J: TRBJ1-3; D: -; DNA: TGTGCCAGCAGCTTACTTCCAGACTCTGGAAACACCATATATTTT; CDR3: CASSLLPDSGNTIYF
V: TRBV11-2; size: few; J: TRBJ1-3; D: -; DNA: TGTGCCAGTCCGACAGTCTCTGGAAACACCATATATTTT; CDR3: CASPTVSGNTIYF
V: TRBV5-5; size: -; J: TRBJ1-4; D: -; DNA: TGTGCCAGCAGCTTGTACGTAAATTTACAGGAAGAAAAACTGTTTTTT; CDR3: CASSLYVNLQEEKLFF
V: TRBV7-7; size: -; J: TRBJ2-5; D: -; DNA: TGTGCCAGCAGCTGGGACATATCAGAGACCCAGTACTTC; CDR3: CASSWDISETQYF
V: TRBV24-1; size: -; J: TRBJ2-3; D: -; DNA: TGTGCCACCCGGAGGGACAGCACAGATACGCAGTATTTT; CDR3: CATRRDSTDTQYF
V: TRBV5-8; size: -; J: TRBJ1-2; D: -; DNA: TGTGCCAGCAGCCGCTATGGCTACACCTTC; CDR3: CASSRYGYTF
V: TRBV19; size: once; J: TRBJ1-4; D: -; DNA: TGTGCCAGTAGTACAGGACTTGAAAAACTGTTTTTT; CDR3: CASSTGLEKLFF
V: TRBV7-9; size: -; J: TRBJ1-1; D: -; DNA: TGTGCCAGCAGCCTGGACGGGATTGATGCTTTCTTT; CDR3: CASSLDGIDAFF
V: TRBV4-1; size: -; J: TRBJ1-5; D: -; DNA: TGCGCCAGCAGCCAAGTTGACATGGGCTTCACGTATCAGCCCCAGCATTTT; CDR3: CASSQVDMGFTYQPQHF
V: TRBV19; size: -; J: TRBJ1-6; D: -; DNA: TGTGCCAGTAGTATGGCCCCCAGGGTGGGGAATTCACCCCTCCACTTT; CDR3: CASSMAPRVGNSPLHF
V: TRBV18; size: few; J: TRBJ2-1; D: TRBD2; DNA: TGTGCCAGCTCATTCCTTCGACCGGGACTAGCCATCAATGAGCAGTTCTTC; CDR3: CASSFLRPGLAINEQFF
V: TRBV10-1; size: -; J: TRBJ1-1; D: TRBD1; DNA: TGCGCCAGCAGTGAGTTACTGACAGGGGTGTTATGGACCACTGAAGCTTTCTTT; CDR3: CASSELLTGVLWTTEAFF
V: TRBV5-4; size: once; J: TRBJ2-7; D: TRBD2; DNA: TGTGCCAGCAGCTTAACCCAGCGGGGGGGCTTCTCCTACGAGCAGTACTTC; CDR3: CASSLTQRGGFSYEQYF
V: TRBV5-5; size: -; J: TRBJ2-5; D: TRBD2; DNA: TGTGCCAGCAGCTTGTGGACGGGGGGGCTCCAGACGACCCAGTACTTC; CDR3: CASSLWTGGLQTTQYF
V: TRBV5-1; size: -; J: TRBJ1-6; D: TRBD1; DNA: TGCGCCAGCAGCTTGGCCGGGACAGGGCGATCACCCCTCCACTTT; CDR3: CASSLAGTGRSPLHF
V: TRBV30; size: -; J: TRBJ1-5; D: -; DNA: TGTGCCTGGAGTGTAGGAGGCAGCAATCAGCCCCAGCATTTT; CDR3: CAWSVGGSNQPQHF
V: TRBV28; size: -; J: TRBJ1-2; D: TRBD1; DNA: TGTGCCAGCAGTTTAGCCCCACAGGGGAGGGGCTACACCTTC; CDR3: CASSLAPQGRGYTF
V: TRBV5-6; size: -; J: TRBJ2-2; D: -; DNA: TGTGCCAGCAGCTTGGCGGCCGGGGAGCTGTTTTTT; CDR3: CASSLAAGELFF
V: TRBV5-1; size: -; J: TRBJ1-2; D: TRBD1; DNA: TGCGCCAGCAGCACCGGACAGGAAGTTTCTGGTGGCTACACCTTC; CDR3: CASSTGQEVSGGYTF
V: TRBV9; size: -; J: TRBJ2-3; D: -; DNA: TGTGCCAGCAGCGTAGGCGGGGGCGACACAGATACGCAGTATTTT; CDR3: CASSVGGGDTDTQYF
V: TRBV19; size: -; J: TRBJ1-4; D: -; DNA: TGTGCCAGTAGTATTGGGCAGGGTGAAGGGGAAAAACTGTTTTTT; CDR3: CASSIGQGEGEKLFF
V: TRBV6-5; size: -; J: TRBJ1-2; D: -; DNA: TGTGCCAGCACCTTTAACTATGGCTACACCTTC; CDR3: CASTFNYGYTF
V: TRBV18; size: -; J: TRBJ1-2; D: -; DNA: TGTGCCAGCTCACCACTTGCTTCAGGGGAGTTGGGCTACACCTTC; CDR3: CASSPLASGELGYTF
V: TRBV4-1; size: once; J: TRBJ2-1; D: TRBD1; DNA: TGCGCCAGCAGCCAAGGGGACAGGGCCAATGGTTACAATGAGCAGTTCTTC; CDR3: CASSQGDRANGYNEQFF